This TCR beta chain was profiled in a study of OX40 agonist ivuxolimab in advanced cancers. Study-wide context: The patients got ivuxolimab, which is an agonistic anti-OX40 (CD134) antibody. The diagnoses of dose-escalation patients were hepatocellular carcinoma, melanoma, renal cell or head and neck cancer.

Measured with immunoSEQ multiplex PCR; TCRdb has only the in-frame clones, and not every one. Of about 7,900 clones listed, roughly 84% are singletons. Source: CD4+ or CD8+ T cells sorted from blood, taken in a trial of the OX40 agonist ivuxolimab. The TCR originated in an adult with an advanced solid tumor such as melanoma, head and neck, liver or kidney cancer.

Here the CDR3 reads CASSVAYRNEQFF. CDR3 in DNA: TGTGCCAGCAGCGTAGCTTATAGGAATGAGCAGTTCTTC. The V gene is TRBV9, the J gene TRBJ2-1, with D uncertain. Germline lookup yields CDR1 SGDLS and CDR2 YYNGEE. Trimming cost V 0 bases and J 7 bases, with 8 bases left between them. This CDR3 contains 13 residues.